Sequencing of this T cell receptor (beta chain) was carried out in a study of tumor-infiltrating lymphocytes in localized non-small cell lung cancer. CDR3 length: 16 amino acids. Germline trimming cut 5 bases from V and 0 bases from J; bases unmatched to any gene: 7. Germline assignment: CDR1 LNHDA and CDR2 SQIVND (reference sequence). Some clones are missing from TCRdb's copy, which holds only in-frame ones; the method was immunoSEQ multiplex PCR. The sample lists about 11,000 clones; 70% to 90% were seen once. Findings of the study overall: Each assay used a separate piece of the same tissue. Immunotypes IM1 and IM2 had similar TCR-derived T-cell fractions. TCR sequencing covered a subset of patients with enough tissue.

Of note for this clone: Antigen specificity is unknown.

Sequences were obtained from uninvolved lung tissue not adjacent to the tumor. V and J are TRBV19 and TRBJ1-1, with TRBD1 matching 9 bases. The clonotype comes from a human donor with non-small cell lung cancer. In DNA, the CDR3 is TGTGCCAGTAGTGGAACAGGGGGCCCGATGAACACTGAAGCTTTCTTT. Translating gives CASSGTGGPMNTEAFF.